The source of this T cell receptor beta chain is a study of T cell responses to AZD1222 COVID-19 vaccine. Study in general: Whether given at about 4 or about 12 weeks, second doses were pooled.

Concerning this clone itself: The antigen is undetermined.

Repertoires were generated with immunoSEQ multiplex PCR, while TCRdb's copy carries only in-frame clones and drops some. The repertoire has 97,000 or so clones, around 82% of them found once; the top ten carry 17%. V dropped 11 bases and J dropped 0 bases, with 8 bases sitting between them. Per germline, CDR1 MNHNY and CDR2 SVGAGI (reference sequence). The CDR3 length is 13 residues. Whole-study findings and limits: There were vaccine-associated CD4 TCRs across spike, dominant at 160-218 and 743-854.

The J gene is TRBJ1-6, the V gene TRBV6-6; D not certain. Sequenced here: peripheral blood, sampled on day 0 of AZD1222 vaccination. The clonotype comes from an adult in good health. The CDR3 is CAGRLSYNSPLHF. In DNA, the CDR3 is TGTGCCGGGCGACTCTCCTATAATTCACCCCTCCACTTT.